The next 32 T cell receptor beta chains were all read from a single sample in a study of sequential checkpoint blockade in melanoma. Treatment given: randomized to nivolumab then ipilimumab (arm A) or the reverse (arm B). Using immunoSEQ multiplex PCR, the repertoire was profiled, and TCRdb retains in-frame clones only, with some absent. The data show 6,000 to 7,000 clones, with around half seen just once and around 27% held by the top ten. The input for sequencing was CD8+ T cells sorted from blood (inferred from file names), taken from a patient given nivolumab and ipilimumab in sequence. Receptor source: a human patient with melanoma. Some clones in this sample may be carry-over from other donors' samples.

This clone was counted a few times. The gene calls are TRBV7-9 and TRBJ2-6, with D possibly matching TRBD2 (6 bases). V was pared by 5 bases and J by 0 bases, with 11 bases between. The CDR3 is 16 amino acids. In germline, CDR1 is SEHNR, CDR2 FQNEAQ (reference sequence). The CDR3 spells CASSRDSSSGANVLTF. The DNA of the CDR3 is TGTGCCAGCAGCCGGGACTCCAGCTCTGGGGCCAACGTCCTGACTTTC. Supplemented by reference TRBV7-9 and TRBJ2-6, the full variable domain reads DTGVSQNPRHKITKRGQNVTFRCDPISEHNRLYWYRQTLGQGPEFLTYFQNEAQLEKSRLLSDRFSAERPKGSFSTLEIQRTEQGDSAMYLCASSRDSSSGANVLTFGAGSRLTVL.

DNA for the CDR3: TGTGCCAGCAGTTTGAGTCAGGGTTACACTGAAGCTTTCTTT. Protein: CASSLSQGYTEAFF. This chain links TRBV27 with TRBJ1-1, with D tentatively TRBD1 (5 bases). From germline, CDR1 is MNHEY and CDR2 SMNVEV (reference sequence). The CDR3 spans 14 residues. V lost 3 bases and J lost 3, with 11 bases in between.

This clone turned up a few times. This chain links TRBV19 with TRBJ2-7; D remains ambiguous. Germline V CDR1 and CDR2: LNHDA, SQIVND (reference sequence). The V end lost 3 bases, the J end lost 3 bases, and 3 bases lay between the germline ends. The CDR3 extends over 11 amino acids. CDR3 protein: CASSIGYEQYF. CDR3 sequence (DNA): TGTGCCAGTAGTATCGGCTACGAGCAGTACTTC.

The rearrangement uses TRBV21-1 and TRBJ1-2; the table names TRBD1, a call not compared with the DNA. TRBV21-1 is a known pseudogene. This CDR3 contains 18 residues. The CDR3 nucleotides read TGTGCCAGCACCAGAAGACGACAGGTAGGGGACACTAACTATGGCTACACCTTC. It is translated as CASTRRRQVGDTNYGYTF.

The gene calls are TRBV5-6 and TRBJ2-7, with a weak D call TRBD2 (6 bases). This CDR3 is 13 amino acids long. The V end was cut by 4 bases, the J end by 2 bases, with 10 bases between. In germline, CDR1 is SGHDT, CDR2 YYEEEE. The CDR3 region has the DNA TGTGCCAGCAGCGGCGGGATAACCTACGAGCAGTACTTC. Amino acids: CASSGGITYEQYF.

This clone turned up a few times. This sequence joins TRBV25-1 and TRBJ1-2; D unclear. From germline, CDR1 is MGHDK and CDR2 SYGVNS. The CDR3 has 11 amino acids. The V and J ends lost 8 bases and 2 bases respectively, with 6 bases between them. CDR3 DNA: TGTGCCAGCGGCGGGAACTATGGCTACACCTTC. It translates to CASGGNYGYTF.

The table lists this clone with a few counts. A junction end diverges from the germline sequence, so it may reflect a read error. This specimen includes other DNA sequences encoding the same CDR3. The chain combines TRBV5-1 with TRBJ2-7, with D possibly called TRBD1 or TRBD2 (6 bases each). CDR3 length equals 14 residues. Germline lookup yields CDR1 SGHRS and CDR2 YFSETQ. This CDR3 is CASSLGGSFYEQYF. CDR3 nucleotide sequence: TGTGCCAGCAGCTTGGGGGGCAGTTTCTACGAGCAGTACTTC.

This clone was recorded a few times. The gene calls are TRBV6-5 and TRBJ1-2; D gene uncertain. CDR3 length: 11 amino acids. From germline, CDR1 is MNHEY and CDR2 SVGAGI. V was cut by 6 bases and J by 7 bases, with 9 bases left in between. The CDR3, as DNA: TGTGCCAGCAGGCTAGGTTCTGGCTACACCTTC. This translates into CASRLGSGYTF.

The CDR3, as DNA: TGCGCCAGCAGCTTGGTTGCGGGGGGGAGCGAGCAGTACTTC. Encoded protein: CASSLVAGGSEQYF. This chain connects TRBV5-1 to TRBJ2-7; TRBD2 matches 9 bases. The V segment lost 0 bases and the J segment 6 bases; nucleotides outside the gene matches: 4. The CDR3 is 14 amino acids. Germline CDR1 and CDR2: SGHRS and YFSETQ.

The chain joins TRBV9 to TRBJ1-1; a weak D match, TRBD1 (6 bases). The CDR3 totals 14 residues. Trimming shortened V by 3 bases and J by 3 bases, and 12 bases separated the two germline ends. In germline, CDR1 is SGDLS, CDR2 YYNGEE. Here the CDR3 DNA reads TGTGCCAGCAGCGCGGAGGGGGGGTACACTGAAGCTTTCTTT. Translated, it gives CASSAEGGYTEAFF. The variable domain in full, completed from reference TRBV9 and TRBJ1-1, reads DSGVTQTPKHLITATGQRVTLRCSPRSGDLSVYWYQQSLDQGLQFLIQYYNGEERAKGNILERFSAQQFPDLHSELNLSSLELGDSALYFCASSAEGGYTEAFFGQGTRLTVV.

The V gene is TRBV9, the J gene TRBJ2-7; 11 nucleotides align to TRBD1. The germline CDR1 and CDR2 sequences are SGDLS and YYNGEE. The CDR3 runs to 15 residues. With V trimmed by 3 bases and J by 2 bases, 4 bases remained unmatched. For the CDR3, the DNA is TGTGCCAGCAGCGGGGGACAGGGGGTCACCTACGAGCAGTACTTC. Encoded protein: CASSGGQGVTYEQYF. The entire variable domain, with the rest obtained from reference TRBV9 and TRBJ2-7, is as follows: DSGVTQTPKHLITATGQRVTLRCSPRSGDLSVYWYQQSLDQGLQFLIQYYNGEERAKGNILERFSAQQFPDLHSELNLSSLELGDSALYFCASSGGQGVTYEQYFGPGTRLTVT.

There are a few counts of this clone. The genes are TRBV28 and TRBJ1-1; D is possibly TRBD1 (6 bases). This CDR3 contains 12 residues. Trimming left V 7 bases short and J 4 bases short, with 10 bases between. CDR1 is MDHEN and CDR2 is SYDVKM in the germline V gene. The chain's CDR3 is CASIRGATEAFF. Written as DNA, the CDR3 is TGTGCCAGCATACGGGGGGCCACTGAAGCTTTCTTT. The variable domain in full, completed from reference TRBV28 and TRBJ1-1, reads DVKVTQSSRYLVKRTGEKVFLECVQDMDHENMFWYRQDPGLGLRLIYFSYDVKMKEKGDIPEGYSVSREKKERFSLILESASTNQTSMYLCASIRGATEAFFGQGTRLTVV.

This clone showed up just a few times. CDR3 in amino acids: CASSLTGDEQYF. CDR3 nucleotides: TGTGCCAGCAGTCTTACAGGGGACGAGCAGTACTTC. V usage is TRBV6-5 and J usage is TRBJ2-7; 7 bases are shared with TRBD1. CDR1 is MNHEY, CDR2 SVGAGI, per germline. The CDR3 extends over 12 amino acids. V lost 5 bases, J lost 5 bases, and 3 bases stayed unmatched.

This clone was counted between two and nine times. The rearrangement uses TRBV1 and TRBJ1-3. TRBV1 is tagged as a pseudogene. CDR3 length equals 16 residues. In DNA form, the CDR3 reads TGCACCAGCAGCCAAGGGGCGGGCGCCGGTGGAAACACCATATATTTT. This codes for CTSSQGAGAGGNTIYF.

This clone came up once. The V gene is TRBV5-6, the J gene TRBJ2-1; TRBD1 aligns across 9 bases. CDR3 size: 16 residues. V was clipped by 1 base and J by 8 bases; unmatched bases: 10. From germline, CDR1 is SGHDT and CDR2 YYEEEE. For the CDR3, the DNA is TGTGCCAGCAGCTTGTCGGACAGGGGCACGGTTGATGAGCAGTTCTTC. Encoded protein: CASSLSDRGTVDEQFF.

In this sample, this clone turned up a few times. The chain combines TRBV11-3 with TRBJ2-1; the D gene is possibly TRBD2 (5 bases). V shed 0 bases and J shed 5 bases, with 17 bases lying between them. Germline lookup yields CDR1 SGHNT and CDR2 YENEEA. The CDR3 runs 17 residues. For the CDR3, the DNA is TGTGCCAGCAGCTTAGATGTATCAGCGGTTCAGGACAATGAGCAGTTCTTC. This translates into CASSLDVSAVQDNEQFF. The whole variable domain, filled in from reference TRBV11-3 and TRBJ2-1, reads EAGVVQSPRYKIIEKKQPVAFWCNPISGHNTLYWYLQNLGQGPELLIRYENEEAVDDSQLPKDRFSAERLKGVDSTLKIQPAELGDSAVYLCASSLDVSAVQDNEQFFGPGTRLTVL.

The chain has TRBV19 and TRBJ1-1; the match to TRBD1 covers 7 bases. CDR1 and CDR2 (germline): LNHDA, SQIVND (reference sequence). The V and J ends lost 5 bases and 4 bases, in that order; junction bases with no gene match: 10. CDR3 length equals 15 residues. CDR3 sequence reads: CASSWGRGLGTEAFF. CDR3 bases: TGTGCCAGTAGTTGGGGCAGGGGGTTGGGCACTGAAGCTTTCTTT.

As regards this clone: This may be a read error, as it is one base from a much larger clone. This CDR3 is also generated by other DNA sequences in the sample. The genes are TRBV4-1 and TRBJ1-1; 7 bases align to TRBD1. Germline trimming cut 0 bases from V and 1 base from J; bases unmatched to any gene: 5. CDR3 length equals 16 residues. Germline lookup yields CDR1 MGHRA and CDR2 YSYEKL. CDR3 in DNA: TGCGCCAGCAGCCAAGATCGGTCAGGGGGGAACACTGAAGCTTTCTTT. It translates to CASSQDRSGGNTEAFF.

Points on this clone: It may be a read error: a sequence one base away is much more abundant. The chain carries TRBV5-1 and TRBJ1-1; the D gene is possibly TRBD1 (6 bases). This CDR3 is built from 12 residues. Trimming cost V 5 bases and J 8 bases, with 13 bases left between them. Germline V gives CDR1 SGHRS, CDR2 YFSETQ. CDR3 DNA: TGCGCCAGCAGTAGTAGTACAGGGGAAGCTTTCTTT. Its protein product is CASSSSTGEAFF.

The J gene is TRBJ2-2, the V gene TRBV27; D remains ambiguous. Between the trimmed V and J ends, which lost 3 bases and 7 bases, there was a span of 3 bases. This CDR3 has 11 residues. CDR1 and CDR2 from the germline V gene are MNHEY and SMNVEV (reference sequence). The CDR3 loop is CASSFGGELFF. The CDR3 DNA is TGTGCCAGCAGTTTCGGCGGGGAGCTGTTTTTT.

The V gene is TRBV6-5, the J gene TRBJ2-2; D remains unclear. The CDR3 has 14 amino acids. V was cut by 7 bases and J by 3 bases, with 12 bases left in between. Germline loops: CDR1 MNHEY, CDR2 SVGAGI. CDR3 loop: CASIPGGYTGELFF. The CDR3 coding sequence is TGTGCCAGCATTCCTGGCGGATACACCGGGGAGCTGTTTTTT.

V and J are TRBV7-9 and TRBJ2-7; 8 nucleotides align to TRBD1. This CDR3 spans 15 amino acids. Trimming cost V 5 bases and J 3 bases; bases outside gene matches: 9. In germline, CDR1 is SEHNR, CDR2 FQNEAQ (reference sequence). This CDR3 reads CASSPNRGNVYEQYF. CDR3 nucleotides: TGTGCCAGCAGCCCAAACAGGGGGAATGTCTACGAGCAGTACTTC.

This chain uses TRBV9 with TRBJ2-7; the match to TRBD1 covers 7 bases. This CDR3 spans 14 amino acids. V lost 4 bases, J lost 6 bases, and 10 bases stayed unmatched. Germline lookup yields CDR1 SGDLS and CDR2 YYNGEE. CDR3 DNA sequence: TGTGCCAGCAGCCCTTCCGGGACAGTAGGCGAGCAGTACTTC. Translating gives CASSPSGTVGEQYF.

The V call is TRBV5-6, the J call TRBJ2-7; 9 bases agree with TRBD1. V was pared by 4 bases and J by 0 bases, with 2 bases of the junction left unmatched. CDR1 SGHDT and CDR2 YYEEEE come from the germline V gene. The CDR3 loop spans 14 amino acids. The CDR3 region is CASSVTGGSYEQYF. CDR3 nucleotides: TGTGCCAGCAGCGTGACAGGGGGCTCCTACGAGCAGTACTTC.

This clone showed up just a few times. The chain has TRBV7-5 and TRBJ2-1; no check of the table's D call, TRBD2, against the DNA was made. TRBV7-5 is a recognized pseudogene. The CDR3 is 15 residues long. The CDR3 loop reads CARSLVRAGAYEQFF. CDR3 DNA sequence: TGTGCCAGAAGCTTAGTCAGAGCGGGGGCCTATGAGCAGTTCTTC.

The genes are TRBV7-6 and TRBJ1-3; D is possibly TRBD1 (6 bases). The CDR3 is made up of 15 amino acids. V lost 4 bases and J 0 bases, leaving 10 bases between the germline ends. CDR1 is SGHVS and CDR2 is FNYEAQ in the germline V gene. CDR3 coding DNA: TGTGCCAGCAGCTCCGGACAGAACTCTGGAAACACCATATATTTT. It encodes CASSSGQNSGNTIYF.

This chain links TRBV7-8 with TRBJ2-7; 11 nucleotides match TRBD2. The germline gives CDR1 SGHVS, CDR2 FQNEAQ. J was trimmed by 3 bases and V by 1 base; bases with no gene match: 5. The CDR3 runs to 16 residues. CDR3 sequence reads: CASSLELAGAYYEQYF. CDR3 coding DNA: TGTGCCAGCAGCTTAGAACTAGCGGGGGCCTACTACGAGCAGTACTTC.

The CDR3 sequence: CASKSGNQPQHF. CDR3 bases: TGTGCCAGCAAAAGCGGCAATCAGCCCCAGCATTTT. This chain connects TRBV27 to TRBJ1-5; unclear D gene. V lost 7 bases, J lost 2 bases, and 6 bases lay in between. Per the germline V gene, CDR1 is MNHEY and CDR2 is SMNVEV (reference sequence). The CDR3 runs 12 residues.

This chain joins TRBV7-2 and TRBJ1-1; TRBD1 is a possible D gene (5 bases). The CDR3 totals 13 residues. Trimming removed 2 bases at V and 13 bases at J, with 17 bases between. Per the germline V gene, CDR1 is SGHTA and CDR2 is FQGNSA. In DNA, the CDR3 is TGTGCCAGCAGCTTACTGGGGCTTGGGGAGGTTTTCTTT. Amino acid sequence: CASSLLGLGEVFF.

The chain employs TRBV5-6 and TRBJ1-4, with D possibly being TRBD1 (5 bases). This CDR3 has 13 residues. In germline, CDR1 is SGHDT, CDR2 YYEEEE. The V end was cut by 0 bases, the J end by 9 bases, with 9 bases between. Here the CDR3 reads CASSLATGKKLFF. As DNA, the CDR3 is TGTGCCAGCAGCTTGGCCACAGGAAAAAAACTGTTTTTT.

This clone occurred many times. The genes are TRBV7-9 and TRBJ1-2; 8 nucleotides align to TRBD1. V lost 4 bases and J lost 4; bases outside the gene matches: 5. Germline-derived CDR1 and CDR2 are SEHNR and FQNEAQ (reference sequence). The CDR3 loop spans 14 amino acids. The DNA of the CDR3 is TGTGCCAGCAGCTCCCCGACAGGGGCCTATGGCTACACCTTC. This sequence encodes CASSSPTGAYGYTF.

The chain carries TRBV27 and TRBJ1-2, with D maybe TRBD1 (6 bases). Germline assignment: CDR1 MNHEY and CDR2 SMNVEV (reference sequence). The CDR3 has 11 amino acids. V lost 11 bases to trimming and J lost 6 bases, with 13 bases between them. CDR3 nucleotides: TGTGCCGCTTGGGGGCGCGATGGCTACACCTTC. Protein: CAAWGRDGYTF.